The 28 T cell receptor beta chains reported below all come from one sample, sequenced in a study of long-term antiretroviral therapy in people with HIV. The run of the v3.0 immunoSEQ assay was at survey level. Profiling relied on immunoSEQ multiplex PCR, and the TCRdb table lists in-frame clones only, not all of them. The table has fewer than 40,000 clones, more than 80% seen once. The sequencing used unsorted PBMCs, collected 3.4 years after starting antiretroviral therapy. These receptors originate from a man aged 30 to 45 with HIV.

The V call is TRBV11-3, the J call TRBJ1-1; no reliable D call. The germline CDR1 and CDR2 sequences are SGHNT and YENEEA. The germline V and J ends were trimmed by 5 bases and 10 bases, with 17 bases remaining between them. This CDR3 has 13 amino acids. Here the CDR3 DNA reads TGTGCCAGCAGCATCGACATGTCCAGCGGAGCTTTCTTT. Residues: CASSIDMSSGAFF.

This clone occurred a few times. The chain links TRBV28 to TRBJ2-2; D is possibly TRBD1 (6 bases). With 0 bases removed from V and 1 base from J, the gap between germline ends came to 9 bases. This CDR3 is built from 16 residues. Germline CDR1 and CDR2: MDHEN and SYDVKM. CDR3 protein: CASSLWDSLNTGELFF. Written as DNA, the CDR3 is TGTGCCAGCAGTTTATGGGACAGCCTGAACACCGGGGAGCTGTTTTTT.

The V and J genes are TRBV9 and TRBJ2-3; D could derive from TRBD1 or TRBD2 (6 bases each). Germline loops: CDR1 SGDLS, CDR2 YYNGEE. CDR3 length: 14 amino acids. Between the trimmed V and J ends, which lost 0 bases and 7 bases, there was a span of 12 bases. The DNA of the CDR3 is TGTGCCAGCAGCGTAGCTACGGGGGCGAATACGCAGTATTTT. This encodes CASSVATGANTQYF.

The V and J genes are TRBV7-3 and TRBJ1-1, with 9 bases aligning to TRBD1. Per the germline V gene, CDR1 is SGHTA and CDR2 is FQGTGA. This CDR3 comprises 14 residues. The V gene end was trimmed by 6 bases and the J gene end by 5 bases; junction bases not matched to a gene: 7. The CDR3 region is CASRSTGGATEAFF. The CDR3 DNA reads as TGTGCCAGCAGGTCGACAGGGGGAGCGACTGAAGCTTTCTTT.

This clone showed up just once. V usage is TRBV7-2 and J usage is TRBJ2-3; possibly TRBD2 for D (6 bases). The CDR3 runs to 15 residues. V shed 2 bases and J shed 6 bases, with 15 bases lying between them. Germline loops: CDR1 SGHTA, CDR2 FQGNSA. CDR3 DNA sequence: TGTGCCAGCAGCTTATACGGGAGAAATTTGGATACGCAGTATTTT. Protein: CASSLYGRNLDTQYF.

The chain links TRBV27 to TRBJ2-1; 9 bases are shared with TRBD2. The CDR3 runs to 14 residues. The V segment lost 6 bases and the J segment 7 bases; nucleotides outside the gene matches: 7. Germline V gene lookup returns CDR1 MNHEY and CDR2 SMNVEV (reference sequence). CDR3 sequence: CASRLAGLGNEQFF. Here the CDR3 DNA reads TGTGCCAGCAGGCTAGCGGGATTAGGGAATGAGCAGTTCTTC.

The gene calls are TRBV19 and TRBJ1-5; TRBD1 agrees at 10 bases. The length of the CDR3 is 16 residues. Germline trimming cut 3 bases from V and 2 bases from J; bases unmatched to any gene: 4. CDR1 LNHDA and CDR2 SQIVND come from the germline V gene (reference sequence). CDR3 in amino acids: CASSMVGTGGNQPQHF. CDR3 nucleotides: TGTGCCAGTAGTATGGTAGGGACAGGGGGCAATCAGCCCCAGCATTTT.

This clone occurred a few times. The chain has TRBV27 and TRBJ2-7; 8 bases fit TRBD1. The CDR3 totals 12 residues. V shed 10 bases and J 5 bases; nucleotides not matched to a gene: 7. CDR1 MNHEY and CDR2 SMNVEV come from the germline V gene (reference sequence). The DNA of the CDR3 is TGTGCCATCGGGACAGGCGCCCACGAGCAGTACTTC. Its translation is CAIGTGAHEQYF.

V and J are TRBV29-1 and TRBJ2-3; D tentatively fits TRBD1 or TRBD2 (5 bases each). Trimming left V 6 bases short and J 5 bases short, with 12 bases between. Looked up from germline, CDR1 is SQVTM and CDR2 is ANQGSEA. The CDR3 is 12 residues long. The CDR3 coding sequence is TGCAGCGTAGATCAGGGAGTAGATACGCAGTATTTT. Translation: CSVDQGVDTQYF.

CDR3 in DNA: TGTGCCAGCAGCCAAGGGACAGGGAGTAATGAAAAACTGTTTTTT. Its translation: CASSQGTGSNEKLFF. V and J are TRBV4-2 and TRBJ1-4, with 8 bases matching TRBD1. CDR3 length: 15 residues. Germline loops: CDR1 LGHNA, CDR2 YNFKEQ. V lost 1 base and J lost 4; bases outside the gene matches: 2.

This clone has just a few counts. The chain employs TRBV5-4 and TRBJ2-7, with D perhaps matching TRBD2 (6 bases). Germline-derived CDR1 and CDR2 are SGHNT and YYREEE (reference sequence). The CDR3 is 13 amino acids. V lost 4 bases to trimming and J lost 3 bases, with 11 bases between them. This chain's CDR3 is CASSHGSVYEQYF. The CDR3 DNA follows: TGTGCCAGCAGCCACGGGAGCGTCTACGAGCAGTACTTC.

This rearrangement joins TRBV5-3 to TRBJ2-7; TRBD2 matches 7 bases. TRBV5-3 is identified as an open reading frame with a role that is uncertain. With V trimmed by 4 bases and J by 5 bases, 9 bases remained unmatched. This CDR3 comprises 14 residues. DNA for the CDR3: TGTGCCAGAAGCCATGAGGAACTAGCGAACGAGCAGTACTTC. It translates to CARSHEELANEQYF.

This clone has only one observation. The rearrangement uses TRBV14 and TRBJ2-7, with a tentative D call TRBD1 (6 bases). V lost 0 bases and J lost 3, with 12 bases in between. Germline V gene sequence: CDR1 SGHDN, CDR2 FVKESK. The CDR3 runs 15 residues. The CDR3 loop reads CASSQDLGQFYEQYF. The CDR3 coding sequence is TGTGCCAGCAGCCAAGATCTAGGACAGTTCTACGAGCAGTACTTC. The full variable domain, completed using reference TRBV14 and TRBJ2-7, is EAGVTQFPSHSVIEKGQTVTLRCDPISGHDNLYWYRRVMGKEIKFLLHFVKESKQDESGMPNNRFLAERTGGTYSTLKVQPAELEDSGVYFCASSQDLGQFYEQYFGPGTRLTVT.

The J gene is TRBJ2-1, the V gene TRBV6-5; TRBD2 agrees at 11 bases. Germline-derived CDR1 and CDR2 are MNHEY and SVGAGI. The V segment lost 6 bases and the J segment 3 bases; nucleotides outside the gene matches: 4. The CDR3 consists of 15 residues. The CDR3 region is CASRKGLADYNEQFF. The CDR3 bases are TGTGCCAGCAGGAAGGGACTAGCGGACTACAATGAGCAGTTCTTC.

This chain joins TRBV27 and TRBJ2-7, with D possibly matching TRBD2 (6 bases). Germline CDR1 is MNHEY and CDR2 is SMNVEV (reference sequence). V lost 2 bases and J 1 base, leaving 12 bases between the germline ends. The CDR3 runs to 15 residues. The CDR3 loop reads CASSLIAGTSYEQYF. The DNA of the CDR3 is TGTGCCAGCAGTTTAATTGCGGGAACATCCTACGAGCAGTACTTC.

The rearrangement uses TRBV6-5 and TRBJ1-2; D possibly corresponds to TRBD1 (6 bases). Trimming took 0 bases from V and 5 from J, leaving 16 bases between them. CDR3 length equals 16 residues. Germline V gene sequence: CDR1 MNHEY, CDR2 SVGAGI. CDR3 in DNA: TGTGCCAGCAGTTACTCTACAGGGCCTCTATTTTATGGCTACACCTTC. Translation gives CASSYSTGPLFYGYTF.

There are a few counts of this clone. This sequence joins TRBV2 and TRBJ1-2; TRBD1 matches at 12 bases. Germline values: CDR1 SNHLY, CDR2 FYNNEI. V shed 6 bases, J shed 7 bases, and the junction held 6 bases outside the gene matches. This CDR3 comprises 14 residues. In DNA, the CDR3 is TGTGCCAGCAGAGACCCGGGACAGGGGGCTGGCTACACCTTC. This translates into CASRDPGQGAGYTF.

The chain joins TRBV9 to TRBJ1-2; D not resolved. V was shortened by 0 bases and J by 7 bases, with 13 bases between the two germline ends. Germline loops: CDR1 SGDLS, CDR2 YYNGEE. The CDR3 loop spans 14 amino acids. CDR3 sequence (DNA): TGTGCCAGCAGCGTAGAGTTGGGTTTAGGTGGCTACACCTTC. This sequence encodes CASSVELGLGGYTF.

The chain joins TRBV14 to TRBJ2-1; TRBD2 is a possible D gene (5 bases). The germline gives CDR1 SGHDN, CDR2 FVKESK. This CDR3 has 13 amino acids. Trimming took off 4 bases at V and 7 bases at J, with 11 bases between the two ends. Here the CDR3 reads CASSRGNMNEQFF. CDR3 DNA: TGTGCCAGCAGCCGAGGGAACATGAATGAGCAGTTCTTC.

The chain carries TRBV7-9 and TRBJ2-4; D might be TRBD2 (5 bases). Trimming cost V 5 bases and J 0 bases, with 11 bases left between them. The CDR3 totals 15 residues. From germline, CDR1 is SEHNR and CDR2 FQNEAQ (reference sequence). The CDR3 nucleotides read TGTGCCAGCAGCCCGGAGGCTCTAGCCAAAAACATTCAGTACTTC. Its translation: CASSPEALAKNIQYF.

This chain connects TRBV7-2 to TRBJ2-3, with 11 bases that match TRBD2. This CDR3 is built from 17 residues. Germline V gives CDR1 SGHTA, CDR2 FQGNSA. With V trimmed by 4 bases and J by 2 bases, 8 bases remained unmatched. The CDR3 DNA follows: TGTGCCAGCAGCTCTCCAGGACTAGCGGGCCTCACAGATACGCAGTATTTT. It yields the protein CASSSPGLAGLTDTQYF.

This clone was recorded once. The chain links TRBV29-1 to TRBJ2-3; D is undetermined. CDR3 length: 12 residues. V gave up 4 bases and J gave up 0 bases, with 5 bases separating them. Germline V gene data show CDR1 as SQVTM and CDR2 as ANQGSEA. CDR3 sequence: CSVATSTDTQYF. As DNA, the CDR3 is TGCAGCGTTGCGACAAGCACAGATACGCAGTATTTT.

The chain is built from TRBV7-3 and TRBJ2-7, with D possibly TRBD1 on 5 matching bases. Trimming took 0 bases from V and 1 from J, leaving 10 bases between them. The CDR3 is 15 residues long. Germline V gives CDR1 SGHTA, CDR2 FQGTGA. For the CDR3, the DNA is TGTGCCAGCAGCTTAACGGCTTCAGGGTCCTACGAGCAGTACTTC. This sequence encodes CASSLTASGSYEQYF.

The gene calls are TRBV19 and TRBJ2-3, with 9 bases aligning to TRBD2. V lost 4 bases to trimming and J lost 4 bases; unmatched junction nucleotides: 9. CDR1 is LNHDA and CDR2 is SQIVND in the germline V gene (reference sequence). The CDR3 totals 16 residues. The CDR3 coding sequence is TGTGCCAGTAGTAACATAGCGGGAGTGGGCTCAGATACGCAGTATTTT. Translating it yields CASSNIAGVGSDTQYF. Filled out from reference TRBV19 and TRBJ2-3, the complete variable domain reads DGGITQSPKYLFRKEGQNVTLSCEQNLNHDAMYWYRQDPGQGLRLIYYSQIVNDFQKGDIAEGYSVSREKKESFPLTVTSAQKNPTAFYLCASSNIAGVGSDTQYFGPGTRLTVL.

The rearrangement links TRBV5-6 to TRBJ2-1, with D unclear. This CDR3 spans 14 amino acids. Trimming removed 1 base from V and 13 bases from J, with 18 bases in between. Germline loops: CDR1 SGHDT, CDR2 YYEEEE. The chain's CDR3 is CASSLLNAVVIQFF. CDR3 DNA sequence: TGTGCCAGCAGCTTGTTAAATGCGGTGGTAATACAGTTCTTC.

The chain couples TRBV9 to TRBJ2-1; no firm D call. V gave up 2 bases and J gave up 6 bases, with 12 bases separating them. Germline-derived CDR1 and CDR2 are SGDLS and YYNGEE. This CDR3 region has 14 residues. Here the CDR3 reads CASSVFGSFNEQFF. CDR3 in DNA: TGTGCCAGCAGCGTTTTTGGCTCTTTCAATGAGCAGTTCTTC.

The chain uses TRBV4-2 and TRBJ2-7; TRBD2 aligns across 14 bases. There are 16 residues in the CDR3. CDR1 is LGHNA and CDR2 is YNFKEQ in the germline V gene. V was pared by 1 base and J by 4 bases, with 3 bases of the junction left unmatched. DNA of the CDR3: TGTGCCAGCAGCCAAGTTGGGACTAGCGGGAGATACGAGCAGTACTTC. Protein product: CASSQVGTSGRYEQYF.

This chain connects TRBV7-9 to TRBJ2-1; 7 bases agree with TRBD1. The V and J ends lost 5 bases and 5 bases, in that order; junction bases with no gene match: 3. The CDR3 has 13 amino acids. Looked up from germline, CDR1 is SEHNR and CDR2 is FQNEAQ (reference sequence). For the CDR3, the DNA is TGTGCCAGCAGCCCGGACAGGAACAATGAGCAGTTCTTC. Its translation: CASSPDRNNEQFF.